The clone carrying this T cell receptor beta chain came up many times. Its antigen is unidentified. This sample was taken from a study of regulatory T cells in long-lasting Graves disease. Notes on the study in general: Persistent Graves' patients showed a TCR diversity that was lower than that of newly diagnosed ones.

Time point in this sample: newly diagnosed GD, antithyroid drugs for less than 3 months. RNA from PBMCs was the source of the TCR library. V shed 3 bases and J 0 bases; nucleotides not matched to a gene: 9. CDR1 SEHNR and CDR2 FQNEAQ come from the germline V gene (reference sequence). This CDR3 has 18 amino acids. Arm-PCR of CDR3 regions and iRepertoire HTBI primers were used to build TCR beta libraries. Per the original methods: Spanning all samples, the identified segments comprised around 62 TRBV and around 15 TRBJ. TCRdb re-called the multiplex PCR reads with MiXCR, one entry per CDR3 protein. TCRdb's processing, not the authors', yielded these V and J calls. The sample includes under 450,000 distinct CDR3 sequences, around 11% of them seen just once. These records were also assigned to another study, of T cells in Graves' hyperthyroidism and ophthalmopathy. As that study records: Stable Graves' hyperthyroidism denoted no ophthalmopathy progression over 18 months. An initial round of RT-PCR targeting the TCR CDR3 relied on the HTBI primer set.

V is TRBV7-9 and J is TRBJ2-3, with TRBD2 matching over 10 bases. This TCR derives from a woman under 30 with Graves disease. The sample was peripheral blood mononuclear cells (PBMCs), taken at new diagnosis, from a patient treated with antithyroid drugs. The CDR3 region is CASSFFGLAVTSTDTQYF. Here the CDR3 DNA reads TGTGCCAGCAGCTTTTTCGGACTAGCGGTAACTAGCACAGATACGCAGTATTTT.